The 23 T cell receptor beta chains in this list originate from one sample, sequenced in a study of T cells in Graves' hyperthyroidism and ophthalmopathy. Amplification of TCR beta CDR3 regions used RNA as the template. During a first-round RT-PCR of the TCR CDR3, the HTBI primer set was used. MiXCR, applied by TCRdb to the multiplex PCR reads, yields one record per CDR3 protein. Of 500,000 to 550,000 distinct CDR3 sequences in the sample, around 21% were seen once. The sample comprised blood. These receptors were collected from a man aged 18 to 29 with Graves' hyperthyroidism.

The sample holds one count of this clonotype. Since a much larger clone is just one base distant, this may be a read error. V and J are TRBV5-1 and TRBJ1-1, with a tentative D call TRBD1 (6 bases). Germline values: CDR1 SGHRS, CDR2 YFSETQ. CDR3 length: 15 amino acids. The chain's CDR3 is CASSSPGHSNTEAVF. The CDR3, as DNA: TGCGCCAGCAGCTCCCCGGGACACTCGAACACTGAAGCTGTCTTT.

This clonotype was counted ten times or more. The chain links TRBV10-3 to TRBJ2-6; D uncertain. Trimming left V 5 bases short and J 0 bases short, with 11 bases between. CDR1 is ENHRY, CDR2 SYGVKD, per germline. The CDR3 length is 16 residues. CDR3 nucleotides: TGTGCCATCAGTACGTCTCCTAGCTCTGGGGCCAACGTCCTGACTTTC. Translated: CAISTSPSSGANVLTF.

This clonotype was counted at least ten times. The rearrangement joins TRBV15 to TRBJ2-2; D unclear. CDR1 LNHNV and CDR2 YYDKDF come from the germline V gene (reference sequence). This CDR3 comprises 15 residues. The V end lost 0 bases, the J end lost 5 bases, and 10 bases lay between the germline ends. The CDR3 nucleotides are TGTGCCACCAGCAGAGAAGAAACAGTTACCGGGGAGCTGTTTTTT. Translation: CATSREETVTGELFF.

This clonotype was recorded many times. CDR3 amino acids: CASSQERTSTYEQYF. The CDR3 nucleotides are TGTGCCAGCAGCCAAGAAAGGACGAGCACCTACGAGCAGTACTTC. V is TRBV14 and J is TRBJ2-7, with D unclear. Trimming shortened V by 0 bases and J by 2 bases, and 11 bases separated the two germline ends. The germline CDR1 and CDR2 sequences are SGHDN and FVKESK. The length of the CDR3 is 15 residues. The full variable domain, rest sourced from reference TRBV14 and TRBJ2-7, is EAGVTQFPSHSVIEKGQTVTLRCDPISGHDNLYWYRRVMGKEIKFLLHFVKESKQDESGMPNNRFLAERTGGTYSTLKVQPAELEDSGVYFCASSQERTSTYEQYFGPGTRLTVT.

This clonotype was found many times. The chain joins TRBV12-3 or TRBV12-4 to TRBJ1-1; D ambiguous. CDR3 length: 12 residues. The V and J ends lost 7 bases and 8 bases respectively, with 14 bases between them. This chain's CDR3 is CASTPPGGEAFF. CDR3 bases: TGTGCCAGCACCCCCCCGGGTGGAGAAGCTTTCTTT.

There are a few counts of this clonotype. The rearrangement links TRBV10-3 to TRBJ1-5; D remains ambiguous. Germline loops: CDR1 ENHRY, CDR2 SYGVKD. This CDR3 has 13 residues. V lost 2 bases and J lost 3, with 5 bases in between. As DNA, the CDR3 is TGTGCCATCAGTGAGGGTTACAATCAGCCCCAGCATTTT. It translates to CAISEGYNQPQHF.

This clonotype was counted many times. The rearrangement uses TRBV5-1 and TRBJ2-7, with TRBD2 as a possible D gene (5 bases). With 4 bases removed from V and 2 bases from J, the gap between germline ends came to 13 bases. The CDR3 loop spans 14 amino acids. Germline V lookup: CDR1 SGHRS, CDR2 YFSETQ. The CDR3 protein is CASSVQAGAYEQYF. The DNA for the CDR3 is TGCGCCAGCAGCGTCCAGGCCGGGGCCTACGAGCAGTACTTC. The whole variable domain, remainder taken from reference TRBV5-1 and TRBJ2-7, is KAGVTQTPRYLIKTRGQQVTLSCSPISGHRSVSWYQQTPGQGLQFLFEYFSETQRNKGNFPGRFSGRQFSNSRSEMNVSTLELGDSALYLCASSVQAGAYEQYFGPGTRLTVT.

The chain joins TRBV20-1 to TRBJ2-7; the D gene is possibly TRBD2 (5 bases). Trimming cost V 1 base and J 3 bases, with 16 bases left between them. Looked up from germline, CDR1 is DFQATT and CDR2 is SNEGSKA (reference sequence). The CDR3 consists of 15 residues. This CDR3 reads CSARAGNNLGYEQYF. CDR3 bases: TGCAGTGCTAGAGCCGGGAACAATTTAGGCTACGAGCAGTACTTC.

The chain combines TRBV6-2 or TRBV6-3 with TRBJ2-7, with a possible D match to TRBD2 (6 bases). CDR3 length: 14 amino acids. CDR1 and CDR2 (germline): MNHEY, SVGEGT. The V end was cut by 2 bases, the J end by 2 bases, with 10 bases between. The CDR3 nucleotides read TGTGCCAGCAGTTACGGTCCTAGCGCCTACGAGCAGTACTTC. Encoded protein: CASSYGPSAYEQYF.

This clonotype showed up many times. The chain recombines TRBV24-1 with TRBJ2-2; maybe TRBD1 (5 bases). CDR1 and CDR2 from the germline V gene are KGHDR and SFDVKD. Trimming cost V 5 bases and J 6 bases, with 12 bases left between them. The CDR3 has 14 amino acids. CDR3 sequence: CATSVSRAAGELFF. In DNA, the CDR3 is TGTGCCACCAGTGTGAGCAGGGCCGCCGGGGAGCTGTTTTTT.

This clonotype occurred many times. The V and J genes are TRBV6-1 and TRBJ1-2; the D is unclear. Germline CDR1 MNHNS, CDR2 SASEGT. The V end was cut by 11 bases, the J end by 4 bases, with 20 bases between. CDR3 length: 14 residues. Here the CDR3 DNA reads TGTGCCGCAGTACCCGGACCCTATAGCTATGGCTACACCTTC. It codes for CAAVPGPYSYGYTF.

This clonotype was found many times. The CDR3 reads CSARESKGGQPQHF. The CDR3 bases are TGCAGTGCTAGAGAGTCTAAAGGGGGTCAGCCCCAGCATTTT. J is TRBJ1-5 and V is TRBV20-1; possible D gene TRBD1, 6 bases. The CDR3 length is 14 residues. Per the germline V gene, CDR1 is DFQATT and CDR2 is SNEGSKA (reference sequence). Trimming shortened V by 0 bases and J by 6 bases, and 12 bases separated the two germline ends.

Note on this clonotype: At one end, the junction sequence differs from germline, possibly due to a read error. J is TRBJ1-5 and V is TRBV7-8; no clear D gene. Per germline, CDR1 SGHVS and CDR2 FQNEAQ. This CDR3 comprises 17 residues. The CDR3 nucleotides read TGTGCCAGCAGCTCTTACCCCCTTGGGAGTTTAGGTCAGCCCCAGCAGTTT. Translated: CASSSYPLGSLGQPQQF.

This clonotype was found many times. The gene calls are TRBV6-2 or TRBV6-3 and TRBJ1-5; the D is unclear. V lost 6 bases, J lost 1 base, and 13 bases lay in between. This CDR3 spans 15 amino acids. Germline CDR1 and CDR2: MNHEY and SVGEGT. CDR3 bases: TGTGCCAGCAGACTTTCTTGGGCGAGCAATCAGCCCCAGCATTTT. Protein product: CASRLSWASNQPQHF.

This clonotype was detected many times. This chain uses TRBV7-9 with TRBJ1-5; D gene uncertain. There are 13 residues in the CDR3. V was shortened by 0 bases and J by 7 bases, with 7 bases between the two germline ends. From germline, CDR1 is SEHNR and CDR2 FQNEAQ (reference sequence). The CDR3 sequence: CASSLAAEQPQHF. For the CDR3, the DNA is TGTGCCAGCAGCTTAGCAGCAGAGCAGCCCCAGCATTTT.

This clonotype appeared a few times. One end of the junction does not line up with germline, which may come from a read error. The chain couples TRBV7-8 to TRBJ2-7, with D unresolved. This CDR3 spans 10 amino acids. The V gene's germline CDR1 is SGHVS and CDR2 FQNEAQ. The CDR3 spells CAISSNDQYF. In DNA, the CDR3 is TGTGCCATCAGCAGCAACGATCAGTACTTC.

The table lists this clonotype with many counts. The chain joins TRBV6-1 to TRBJ2-2; D possibly corresponds to TRBD2 (6 bases). The CDR3 totals 16 residues. Germline CDR1 MNHNS, CDR2 SASEGT. The V gene lost 5 bases and the J gene lost 5 bases, with 18 bases spanning the gap. CDR3 sequence: CASSPSGTELTGELFF. The CDR3 DNA reads TGTGCCAGCAGTCCTTCCGGGACTGAGTTAACCGGGGAGCTGTTTTTT.

A few counts support this clonotype. With a much larger clone just one base away, this may be a read error. The V call is TRBV5-8, the J call TRBJ2-2; TRBD1 agrees at 11 bases. Germline V lookup: CDR1 SGHTS, CDR2 YDEGEE. This CDR3 has 15 amino acids. As DNA, the CDR3 is TGTGCCAGCAGCGTGGACAGGGGGCGCACCGGGGAGCTGTGTTTT. Protein product: CASSVDRGRTGELCF.

This clonotype came up many times. This chain joins TRBV4-1 and TRBJ2-6, with TRBD2 matching over 10 bases. The CDR3 has 19 residues. CDR1 is MGHRA and CDR2 is YSYEKL in the germline V gene. V was pared by 3 bases and J by 0 bases, with 8 bases of the junction left unmatched. This chain's CDR3 is CASSHIGLADTSGANVLTF. The CDR3 nucleotides read TGCGCCAGCAGCCACATAGGACTAGCGGACACCTCTGGGGCCAACGTCCTGACTTTC.

J is TRBJ2-7 and V is TRBV28; 10 nucleotides agree with TRBD1. The CDR3 spans 15 residues. Germline V CDR1 and CDR2: MDHEN, SYDVKM. The V gene end was trimmed by 6 bases and the J gene end by 9 bases; junction bases not matched to a gene: 14. The CDR3 bases are TGTGCCAGCAGCTGGGGGACAGGGGTATTTACGAGGCAGTACTTC. Translation: CASSWGTGVFTRQYF.

This clonotype was recorded many times. The J gene is TRBJ2-2, the V gene TRBV2, with D perhaps TRBD2 (5 bases). The CDR3 runs 15 residues. With 2 bases removed from V and 3 bases from J, the gap between germline ends came to 10 bases. The germline V gene has CDR1 SNHLY and CDR2 FYNNEI. CDR3 DNA: TGTGCCAGCAGTGAACGGGGAGCCGACACCGGGGAGCTGTTTTTT. This gives the protein CASSERGADTGELFF. The full variable domain, with the rest looked up from reference TRBV2 and TRBJ2-2, is EPEVTQTPSHQVTQMGQEVILRCVPISNHLYFYWYRQILGQKVEFLVSFYNNEISEKSEIFDDQFSVERPDGSNFTLKIRSTKLEDSAMYFCASSERGADTGELFFGEGSRLTVL.

This chain links TRBV28 with TRBJ2-3; no definite D call. The CDR3 has 15 amino acids. Deletions cut 6 bases from V and 2 bases from J, with 15 bases between. Germline V gene lookup returns CDR1 MDHEN and CDR2 SYDVKM. In DNA, the CDR3 is TGTGCCAGCAGCCCCTACGGACCTTTCACAGATACGCAGTATTTT. Translated, it gives CASSPYGPFTDTQYF.

In its sample, this clonotype was seen many times. This chain connects TRBV28 to TRBJ2-2; D remains ambiguous. CDR1 and CDR2 from the germline V gene are MDHEN and SYDVKM. Trimming shortened V by 7 bases and J by 5 bases, and 11 bases separated the two germline ends. The CDR3 consists of 13 residues. CDR3 nucleotide sequence: TGTGCCAGCACCGAGGCCCATACCGGGGAGCTGTTTTTT. It translates to CASTEAHTGELFF.